What follows are 10 T cell receptor beta chains derived from one specimen sequenced in a study of regulatory dendritic cells for organ transplantation. Profiled with immunoSEQ multiplex PCR; TCRdb holds only in-frame clones, not every one. Counted here are just under 30,000 clones, about three quarters occurring once; the ten biggest clones make up 2.2%. The specimen was memory CD4+ T cells from blood. Described subset: CD45RO+ memory T cells. These receptors came from a human donor in good health.

The V gene is TRBV7-2, the J gene TRBJ2-3; 8 bases align to TRBD2. Unmatched junction bases numbered 9, after V lost 2 bases and J lost 5 bases. The CDR3 has 16 residues. Germline V lookup: CDR1 SGHTA, CDR2 FQGNSA. The CDR3 DNA reads as TGTGCCAGCAGCTTAAACGGGGGGGCTAATCGAGATACGCAGTATTTT. It codes for CASSLNGGANRDTQYF.

The chain carries TRBV11-2 and TRBJ2-7; TRBD1 matches 12 bases. The CDR3 covers 15 residues. Germline V gene lookup returns CDR1 SGHAT and CDR2 FQNNGV. V trimming: 3 bases; J trimming: 6 bases; junction bases outside the gene matches: 6. The DNA of the CDR3 is TGTGCCAGCAGCTTCTCCGGGACAGGGGGCCCCGAGCAGTACTTC. This sequence encodes CASSFSGTGGPEQYF.

This clone came up a few times. V and J are TRBV4-2 and TRBJ2-3, with D perhaps TRBD2 (5 bases). Germline assignment: CDR1 LGHNA and CDR2 YNFKEQ. Deletions cut 1 base from V and 1 base from J, with 9 bases between. The CDR3 covers 15 residues. CDR3 loop: CASSQGDSGTDTQYF. The CDR3, as DNA: TGTGCCAGCAGCCAAGGGGATAGCGGCACAGATACGCAGTATTTT.

The CDR3 reads CASSSEGGVKNIQYF. The CDR3 region has the DNA TGTGCCAGCAGCTCCGAAGGTGGGGTCAAAAACATTCAGTACTTC. The chain joins TRBV7-2 to TRBJ2-4; D not certain. The V end was cut by 4 bases, the J end by 3 bases, with 13 bases between. The CDR3 runs to 15 residues. Germline V gene data show CDR1 as SGHTA and CDR2 as FQGNSA.

CDR3 bases: TGTGCCAGCTCCTCGGCGCGAGAATACACTGAAGCTTTCTTT. Translating gives CASSSAREYTEAFF. J is TRBJ1-1 and V is TRBV18; D uncertain. CDR1 is KGHSH, CDR2 LQKENI, per germline. The CDR3 is 14 amino acids. V lost 6 bases to trimming and J lost 3 bases, with 14 bases between them.

J is TRBJ1-4 and V is TRBV6-5; tentative D call: TRBD1 (6 bases). V was clipped by 3 bases and J by 5 bases, with 10 bases between them. CDR3 length equals 14 residues. Germline V lookup: CDR1 MNHEY, CDR2 SVGAGI. CDR3 sequence: CASSYDRRNEKLFF. CDR3 coding DNA: TGTGCCAGCAGTTATGACAGGCGAAATGAAAAACTGTTTTTT.

By share, this clone ranks as medium-sized (0.01 to 0.1%). The chain joins TRBV4-3 to TRBJ2-1; 8 bases are a match to TRBD2. Germline CDR1 and CDR2: LGHNA and YSLEER. The length of the CDR3 is 15 residues. V trimming: 1 base; J trimming: 7 bases; junction bases outside the gene matches: 6. As DNA, the CDR3 is TGCGCCAGCAGCCAAGTGGGCGGGGGGCAAAATGAGCAGTTCTTC. Residues: CASSQVGGGQNEQFF.

CDR3 nucleotides: TGTGCCAGCAGCTTAGGTCCCAGGGACGAAGCTTTCTTT. The encoded protein is CASSLGPRDEAFF. The V call is TRBV11-3, the J call TRBJ1-1, with D maybe TRBD1 (5 bases). CDR1 SGHNT and CDR2 YENEEA come from the germline V gene. The CDR3 is 13 amino acids. V shed 1 base and J shed 8 bases, with 11 bases lying between them. The full variable domain, completed using reference TRBV11-3 and TRBJ1-1, is EAGVVQSPRYKIIEKKQPVAFWCNPISGHNTLYWYLQNLGQGPELLIRYENEEAVDDSQLPKDRFSAERLKGVDSTLKIQPAELGDSAVYLCASSLGPRDEAFFGQGTRLTVV.

This sequence joins TRBV7-6 and TRBJ1-4; tentative D call: TRBD1 (5 bases). Germline V gene lookup returns CDR1 SGHVS and CDR2 FNYEAQ. CDR3 length equals 15 residues. The ends were cut back, 5 bases at V and 7 bases at J, with 17 bases in the middle. For the CDR3, the DNA is TGTGCCAGCAGCCCCGGAATAAACAGGCTTGAAAAACTGTTTTTT. It encodes CASSPGINRLEKLFF.

The J gene is TRBJ1-5, the V gene TRBV10-2, with D unresolved. The CDR3 runs to 13 residues. Looked up from germline, CDR1 is WSHSY and CDR2 is SAAADI. V was clipped by 8 bases and J by 6 bases, with 14 bases between them. CDR3 sequence: CASAQAAIQPQHF. In DNA, the CDR3 is TGCGCCAGCGCGCAGGCGGCAATTCAGCCCCAGCATTTT.